Listed below are T cell receptor beta chains from one sample, sequenced in a study of shared clonotypes between healthy human individuals. TCRdb keeps only in-frame clones here, not all; method: immunoSEQ multiplex PCR. The sample lists about 2 million clones, about 95% seen once, with less than 1.5% in the top ten. The specimen was naive CD8+ T cells sorted from blood. Receptors were obtained from a man younger than 30 in good health. Each CDR3 is given with its conserved first and last residue. The order of the fields is D gene, clone size, J gene, V gene, CDR3 DNA, CDR3 protein. A D gene is named only where the DNA matches it firmly. Rows may omit the clone size; those that give it use once, few, many or a size class.

TRBD1,-,TRBJ1-1,TRBV28,TGTGCCAGCAGTGTGACAGGGGACGACACTGAAGCTTTCTTT,CASSVTGDDTEAFF
-,-,TRBJ1-2,TRBV6-1,TGTGCCAGCAGGACGGAGGAGGGCTACACCTTC,CASRTEEGYTF
TRBD2,-,TRBJ2-2,TRBV19,TGTGCCAGTAGTATTCTAACTAGCGGCAACACCGGGGAGCTGTTTTTT,CASSILTSGNTGELFF
-,-,TRBJ1-5,TRBV27,TGTGCCAGCTCTCCAGCGGTAGGCAATCAGCCCCAGCATTTT,CASSPAVGNQPQHF
TRBD1,-,TRBJ2-7,TRBV14,TGTGCCAGCAGCCAAGATAACGAGACAGGGTTTTCCTACGAGCAGTACTTC,CASSQDNETGFSYEQYF
-,once,TRBJ2-1,TRBV6-5,TGTGCCAGCTGCGGAATTGGGGACAATGAGCAGTTCTTC,CASCGIGDNEQFF
-,few,TRBJ2-2,TRBV27,TGTGCCAGCAGTTTACAGACCCGGCCCCGGGAGCTGTTTTTT,CASSLQTRPRELFF
-,-,TRBJ1-2,TRBV4-3,TGCGCCAGCAGCCAAGAACCCTGGGCAGGGCCCATTAACTATGGCTACACCTTC,CASSQEPWAGPINYGYTF
TRBD1,-,TRBJ2-3,TRBV10-3,TGTGCCATCAGTGAAAATTGGGGGTGGCAGGGGGTGAGCACAGATACGCAGTATTTT,CAISENWGWQGVSTDTQYF
-,-,TRBJ1-3,TRBV28,TGTGCCAGCAGTTTATCTTACGGGAATAAAGCTGGAAACACCATATATTTT,CASSLSYGNKAGNTIYF
-,-,TRBJ2-7,TRBV5-1,TGCGCCAGCAGCTGGGGCGGGTCTCCCTACGAGCAGTACTTC,CASSWGGSPYEQYF
TRBD2,once,TRBJ2-7,TRBV7-9,TGTGCCAGCAGCTCCACCAGCGGGAGATACGAGCAGTACTTC,CASSSTSGRYEQYF
-,-,TRBJ2-2,TRBV6-5,TGTGCCAGCAGTTACACGGAGTCCGGGGAGCTGTTTTTT,CASSYTESGELFF
TRBD1,once,TRBJ2-4,TRBV6-4,TGTGCCAGGACAGGGGTTATAGCCAAAAACATTCAGTACTTC,CARTGVIAKNIQYF
-,-,TRBJ2-7,TRBV5-1,TGCGCCAGCAGCTTGGAAGGCGGGGGCTTGTACGAGCAGTACTTC,CASSLEGGGLYEQYF
-,-,TRBJ1-1,TRBV19,TGTGCCAGTACCGGAGATTCGAACACTGAAGCTTTCTTT,CASTGDSNTEAFF
TRBD1,once,TRBJ1-5,TRBV27,TGTGCCAGCAGACCGACAGGGGATAGCAATCAGCCCCAGCATTTT,CASRPTGDSNQPQHF
-,-,TRBJ2-5,TRBV15,TGTGCCACCAGCAGACCGGGCCTCGGACTGTACCAAGAGACCCAGTACTTC,CATSRPGLGLYQETQYF
-,-,TRBJ2-3,TRBV9,TGTGCCAGCAGCGCAGAAGGGGAAGATACGCAGTATTTT,CASSAEGEDTQYF
-,-,TRBJ2-5,TRBV4-1,TGCGCCAGCAGCCAAGGCGAAGGGACCCAGTACTTC,CASSQGEGTQYF
TRBD1,-,TRBJ2-1,TRBV2,TGTGCCAGCAGGATATGGACAGGGCTCAATGAGCAGTTCTTC,CASRIWTGLNEQFF
TRBD1,-,TRBJ2-5,TRBV5-4,TGTGCCAGCAGCTTGGAATACAGGGGGGATCTAGAGACCCAGTACTTC,CASSLEYRGDLETQYF
TRBD2,-,TRBJ2-1,TRBV7-9,TGTGCCAGCTACAATCGGGAGGGGATCAATGAGCAGTTCTTC,CASYNREGINEQFF
-,-,TRBJ2-7,TRBV9,TGTGCCAGCAGCGTAGGGGGAACGGGCTACGAGCAGTACTTC,CASSVGGTGYEQYF
-,-,TRBJ2-1,TRBV2,TGTGCCCCCCACGACGGGTGGACGGGCAATGAGCAGTTCTTC,CAPHDGWTGNEQFF
-,-,TRBJ2-3,TRBV30,TGTGCCTGGAGTGAGGGCGGAATCAGCACAGATACGCAGTATTTT,CAWSEGGISTDTQYF
-,-,TRBJ2-7,TRBV9,TGTGCCAGCAGCCTACACCAGGGCGCATCCTACGAGCAGTACTTC,CASSLHQGASYEQYF
-,-,TRBJ1-2,TRBV6-1,TGTGCCAGCAGTGGGACGGGGTCGGTTCCGGCTAACTATGGCTACACCTTC,CASSGTGSVPANYGYTF
TRBD1,-,TRBJ2-7,TRBV14,TGTGCCAGCAGCCTTGTAGATCGGGGACAGGGAAGTGTAAACGAGCAGTACTTC,CASSLVDRGQGSVNEQYF
-,-,TRBJ2-7,TRBV7-6,TGTGCCAGCAGCTTAGGGGACGGAAGCGGGTTCTCCTACGAGCAGTACTTC,CASSLGDGSGFSYEQYF
TRBD2,-,TRBJ2-2,TRBV7-9,TGTGCCAGCAGCTCTAATCGGGGGGGTCCTTCGAACACCGGGGAGCTGTTTTTT,CASSSNRGGPSNTGELFF
-,-,TRBJ2-7,TRBV4-1,TGCGCCAGCAGCCAAGAGTCGGGGAGCTCCTACGAGCAGTACTTC,CASSQESGSSYEQYF
TRBD2,-,TRBJ2-7,TRBV5-1,TGCGCCAGCAGCTTGGGTAGAGCGGGGGCCTACGAGCAGTACTTC,CASSLGRAGAYEQYF
-,-,TRBJ2-3,TRBV9,TGTGCCAGCTCCCCAAGGCAGAACTACCCTACAGATACGCAGTATTTT,CASSPRQNYPTDTQYF
TRBD2,once,TRBJ2-1,TRBV25-1,TGTGCCAGCAGTGAATCGGCGGGAGGTTCTTTGGAGCAGTTCTTC,CASSESAGGSLEQFF
-,-,TRBJ2-7,TRBV19,TGTGCCAGTAGTATATCGGGGGAGTCCTACGAGCAGTACTTC,CASSISGESYEQYF
-,-,TRBJ2-1,TRBV29-1,TGCAGCGTTGAACTGGGGGCAACCTACAATGAGCAGTTCTTC,CSVELGATYNEQFF
TRBD2,-,TRBJ2-3,TRBV4-3,TGCGCCAGCAGCCAAGGTCTTGGGGGACTAGCGTCTCTGGAAGCGCAGTATTTT,CASSQGLGGLASLEAQYF
TRBD1,-,TRBJ2-7,TRBV28,TGTGCCAGCAGTCCTATACAGGGGCCCTACGAGCAGTACTTC,CASSPIQGPYEQYF
TRBD1,once,TRBJ2-5,TRBV4-1,TGCGCCAGCAGCCAAGTTTGGACAGGGGGCCAAGAGACCCAGTACTTC,CASSQVWTGGQETQYF
TRBD1,-,TRBJ1-1,TRBV28,TGTGCCAGCAGTTCTTGGGACAGTTTGAACACTGAAGCTTTCTTT,CASSSWDSLNTEAFF
TRBD1,-,TRBJ1-6,TRBV6-5,TGTGCCAGCAGTCCGCCGGGACAGGGGGGATCACCCCTCCACTTT,CASSPPGQGGSPLHF
-,-,TRBJ2-7,TRBV5-6,TGTGCCAGCAGCCTTCAGGATTACTACGAGCAGTACTTC,CASSLQDYYEQYF
-,-,TRBJ2-7,TRBV7-8,TGTGCCAGCGCCCTGGACCCGACAGGATCCTACGAGCAGTACTTC,CASALDPTGSYEQYF
-,-,TRBJ2-2,TRBV19,TGTGCCAGTAGTCACGGGGACACCGGGGAGCTGTTTTTT,CASSHGDTGELFF